The rows below give T cell receptor beta chains drawn from one sample of a study of blood T cells in healthy people across ages. From the 5' RACE reads, TCRdb called clonotypes with MiXCR, one entry per CDR3 protein. Of about 800,000 distinct CDR3 sequences in the sample, more than 35% are singletons; the top ten hold 15% to 20%. Sequenced sample: blood. All receptors come from a man older than 75 in good health. The CDR3 runs from the conserved cysteine through the conserved F or W. Only part of the rows carry a size: once, few, many, or a class if the clone is expanded.

j_call: TRBJ2-3
v_call: TRBV10-3
clone_size: few
cdr3_aa: CAISDPSYTQYF

j_call: TRBJ1-1
v_call: TRBV5-6
clone_size: NA
cdr3_aa: CASSRGTTEAFF

j_call: TRBJ1-2
v_call: TRBV29-1
clone_size: NA
cdr3_aa: CSAEDPPGGYTF

j_call: TRBJ1-5
v_call: TRBV29-1
clone_size: NA
cdr3_aa: CSVVPGPNQPQHF

j_call: TRBJ2-7
v_call: TRBV12-3/TRBV12-4
clone_size: few
cdr3_aa: CASSLTEGEQYF

j_call: TRBJ2-1
v_call: TRBV25-1
clone_size: few
cdr3_aa: CASSDRTRRYNEQFF

j_call: TRBJ1-5
v_call: TRBV6-2/TRBV6-3
clone_size: NA
cdr3_aa: CASRRRASNQPQHF

j_call: TRBJ2-7
v_call: TRBV6-2/TRBV6-3
clone_size: NA
cdr3_aa: CASSYSSRASEQYF

j_call: NA
v_call: TRBV7-9
clone_size: NA
cdr3_aa: CASSTVSTSGTYEQYF

j_call: TRBJ1-1
v_call: TRBV4-3
clone_size: few
cdr3_aa: CASGRGDSKAFF

j_call: TRBJ1-1
v_call: TRBV5-1
clone_size: NA
cdr3_aa: CASGSQGNTEAFF

j_call: TRBJ2-7
v_call: TRBV28
clone_size: NA
cdr3_aa: CASSSPSGAPYEQYF

j_call: TRBJ2-4
v_call: TRBV27
clone_size: NA
cdr3_aa: CASSDLRARGQSYNEQYF

j_call: TRBJ1-2
v_call: TRBV2
clone_size: NA
cdr3_aa: CASSEGGSHGYTF

j_call: TRBJ2-7
v_call: TRBV29-1
clone_size: few
cdr3_aa: CSARTGGGEQYF

j_call: TRBJ2-5
v_call: TRBV4-1
clone_size: NA
cdr3_aa: CASSKDYQETQYF

j_call: TRBJ2-7
v_call: TRBV20-1
clone_size: NA
cdr3_aa: CSAPTILDGAPYEQYF

j_call: TRBJ2-3
v_call: TRBV4-3
clone_size: once
cdr3_aa: CASSQETSDTDTQYF

j_call: TRBJ2-1
v_call: TRBV20-1
clone_size: NA
cdr3_aa: CSARDLGGSPYNEQFF

j_call: TRBJ2-7
v_call: TRBV10-3
clone_size: few
cdr3_aa: CAISESTAASYEQYF

j_call: TRBJ2-4
v_call: TRBV7-2
clone_size: NA
cdr3_aa: CASSTRLAVGPIAKNIQYF

j_call: TRBJ2-1
v_call: TRBV9
clone_size: NA
cdr3_aa: CASGVGASGYNEQFF

j_call: TRBJ2-1
v_call: TRBV9
clone_size: many
cdr3_aa: CASSAEGAGYNEQFF

j_call: TRBJ1-2
v_call: TRBV20-1
clone_size: few
cdr3_aa: CSAWDRGNYGYTF

j_call: TRBJ2-3
v_call: TRBV7-2
clone_size: NA
cdr3_aa: CASSVPSSDTQYF

j_call: TRBJ2-7
v_call: TRBV28
clone_size: few
cdr3_aa: CASSSRFNSGTSGRRSYEQYF

j_call: TRBJ2-3
v_call: TRBV6-5
clone_size: few
cdr3_aa: CASSSGTPRTDTQYF

j_call: TRBJ1-5
v_call: TRBV7-6
clone_size: few
cdr3_aa: CASSLGPRASNQPQHF

j_call: TRBJ1-4
v_call: TRBV28
clone_size: NA
cdr3_aa: CASWASGGSNEKLFF

j_call: TRBJ1-2
v_call: TRBV5-6
clone_size: NA
cdr3_aa: CASSLRPMWVGYGYTF

j_call: TRBJ2-7
v_call: TRBV12-3/TRBV12-4
clone_size: once
cdr3_aa: CTSSLDGSYEQYF

j_call: TRBJ2-1
v_call: TRBV20-1
clone_size: NA
cdr3_aa: CSARTSGRSGEQFF

j_call: TRBJ2-5
v_call: TRBV5-6
clone_size: few
cdr3_aa: CASSLGRDRRETQYF

j_call: TRBJ2-4
v_call: TRBV12-3/TRBV12-4
clone_size: NA
cdr3_aa: CASRGNENIQYF

j_call: TRBJ2-5
v_call: TRBV24-1
clone_size: NA
cdr3_aa: CATSEGPGYNEQYF

j_call: TRBJ2-7
v_call: TRBV27
clone_size: few
cdr3_aa: CASGQVPYEQYF

j_call: TRBJ2-1
v_call: TRBV15
clone_size: few
cdr3_aa: CATSGGQYNEQFF

j_call: TRBJ2-1
v_call: TRBV21-1
clone_size: NA
cdr3_aa: CASSVRLAGVRNEQFF

j_call: TRBJ2-7
v_call: TRBV21-1
clone_size: NA
cdr3_aa: CASTDDEQYF

j_call: TRBJ1-1
v_call: TRBV3-1
clone_size: NA
cdr3_aa: CASSQETAMNTEAFF

j_call: TRBJ1-5
v_call: TRBV2
clone_size: NA
cdr3_aa: CASRPGQGRDQPQHF

j_call: TRBJ2-1
v_call: TRBV20-1
clone_size: NA
cdr3_aa: CSARETSGRAPSYYNEQFF

j_call: TRBJ2-1
v_call: TRBV5-5
clone_size: NA
cdr3_aa: CASSLIAGGSSYNEQFF

j_call: TRBJ2-3
v_call: TRBV5-1
clone_size: NA
cdr3_aa: CASSTHQTSSDTQYF

j_call: TRBJ1-1
v_call: TRBV3-1
clone_size: NA
cdr3_aa: CASSHAGQGTSAFF